The following is a TCR beta chain sequence with its context. Its specificity is unknown. This record belongs to a study of T cells after yellow fever vaccination. By 5'RACE template switching, TCR cDNA was produced, with a universal primer site and UMIs added in the process. Each CDR3 protein is one row after TCRdb ran MiXCR on the 5' RACE reads. The top ten hold roughly an eighth of the sample, which has hundreds of thousands of distinct CDR3 sequences, about 19% seen once. Study outcomes and limitations: Compared with primary, the secondary response was weaker and peaked at day 5, not 15.

Trimming took 3 bases from V and 5 from J, leaving 13 bases between them. This CDR3 is 14 amino acids long. V is TRBV23-1 and J is TRBJ2-5; unclear D gene. TRBV23-1 is marked as an open reading frame, function uncertain. The clonotype was recovered from a man in his thirties or forties who received the YFV17D yellow fever vaccine. The material sequenced was PBMCs, taken 15 days after the yellow fever booster vaccination. The CDR3 DNA is TGCGCCAGCAGTCACCCCTCTAAACCCGAGACCCAGTACTTC. Translating it yields CASSHPSKPETQYF.